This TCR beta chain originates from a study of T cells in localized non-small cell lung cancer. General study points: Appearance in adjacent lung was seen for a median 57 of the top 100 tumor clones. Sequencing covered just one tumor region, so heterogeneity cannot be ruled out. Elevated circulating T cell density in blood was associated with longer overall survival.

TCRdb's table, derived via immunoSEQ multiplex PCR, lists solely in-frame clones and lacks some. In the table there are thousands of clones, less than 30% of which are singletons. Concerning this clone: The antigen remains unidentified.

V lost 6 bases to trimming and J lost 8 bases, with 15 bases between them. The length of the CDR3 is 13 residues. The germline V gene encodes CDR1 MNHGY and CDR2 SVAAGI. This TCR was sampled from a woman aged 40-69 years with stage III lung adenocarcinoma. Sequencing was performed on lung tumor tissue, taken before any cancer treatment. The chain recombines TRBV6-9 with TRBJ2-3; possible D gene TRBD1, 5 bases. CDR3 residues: CASRQDGLGTQYF. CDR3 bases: TGTGCCAGCAGACAGGACGGTTTGGGTACGCAGTATTTT.